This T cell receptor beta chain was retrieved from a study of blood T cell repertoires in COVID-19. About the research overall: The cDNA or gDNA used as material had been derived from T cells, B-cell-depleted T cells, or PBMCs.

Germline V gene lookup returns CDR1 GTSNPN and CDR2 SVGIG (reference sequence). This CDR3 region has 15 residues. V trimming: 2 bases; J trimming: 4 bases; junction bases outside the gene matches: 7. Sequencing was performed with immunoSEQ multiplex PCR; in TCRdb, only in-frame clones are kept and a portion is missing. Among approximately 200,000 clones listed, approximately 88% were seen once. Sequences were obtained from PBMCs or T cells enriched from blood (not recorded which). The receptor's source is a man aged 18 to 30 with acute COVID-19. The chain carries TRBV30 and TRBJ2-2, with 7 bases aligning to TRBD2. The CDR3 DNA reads TGTGCCTGGAGTCTCCCGGGAGGTGTCACCGGGGAGCTGTTTTTT. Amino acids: CAWSLPGGVTGELFF.